This T cell receptor (beta chain) was sequenced for a study of T cell responses to AZD1222 COVID-19 vaccine (dated by TCRdb to about 2021). Broadly, across the study: AZD1222 recipients with second doses at about 4 weeks or about 12 weeks were pooled, because spike-specific TCR depth and breadth did not differ between schedules. TCR sequencing was performed for about 240 trial participants, of whom 200 to 210 were given two doses of AZD1222 and roughly 25 were given two doses of MenACWY control vaccine. Trial participants were enrolled by age into 18-55, 56-69 and 70-plus year subgroups, with about 150, 28 and 57 TCR-sequenced participants respectively.

The CDR3 regions of human TCRbeta chains were analyzed by immunosequencing. In the authors' own workflow: TCRs in the repertoires were compared against a reference library of SARS-CoV-2-specific TCRs that had been generated with the MIRA antigen-specificity platform. Breadth was defined as the fraction of unique TCRs that were SARS-CoV-2-associated. Depth was defined as the fraction of total T cells that were SARS-CoV-2-associated. Using the MIRA data, each spike-specific TCR was assigned both to the spike region to which the TCR was reactive and to a CD4 or CD8 class. Log10-transformed breadth and depth values were compared by one-way ANOVA with Sidak's multiple comparisons tests. TCRdb holds this immuneACCESS table with in-frame rearrangements only. Some clones are missing; in checked studies, unresolved V genes explain under half, and the rest has no known cause. V, J and clone size were drawn from that table, and D and trimming were deduced from the DNA. This sample gives roughly 150,000 clones in total; 70% to 90% of them show up just once. Around 2.2% of the sample is taken by the ten largest.

In light of the paper, this sample's time point label describes: baseline before first vaccination. Samples from vaccinated people were obtained from the UK trials COV001 and COV002, which included a single-blind randomized controlled phase 2/3 trial of AZD1222 (ChAdOx1 nCoV-19) in healthy adults. For TCRbeta chain sequencing, PBMC samples were collected from trial participants at day 0 and at day 28 after the second dose. From a lookup of the germline V gene, CDR1 and CDR2 are MNHNS and SASEGT. Counted from cysteine to phenylalanine, this CDR3 has 15 amino acids. Only the CDR3 part of the read is kept: 45 bases, read in frame from the first base. Germline trimming: 3 bases from V, 5 bases from J; junction bases outside gene matches: 1. The investigation overall reported the following: The whole spike protein was spanned by vaccine-associated CD4 TCRs, and dominant responses were seen in regions 160-218 and 743-854. The 56-69-year group was small, and its depth increase did not reach significance, likely because of low power. Conclusions about previously exposed vaccinees were limited because only six AZD1222 recipients were SARS-CoV-2 seropositive at baseline. Nearly half of unique spike-specific TCRs reportedly recognized epitopes outside regions mutated in the B.1.351 and B.1.1.7 variants. Because no day 14 peak-response samples were available, repertoires were characterized only after the peak T cell response. Participants were mostly white British, with more females than males. The authors suggested clonal diversity may have been underestimated. Spike-specific TCR breadth and depth rose significantly after two AZD1222 doses compared with day 0 and with MenACWY recipients.

This clone appeared many times. The antigen it binds to is not known. No much larger clone exists at a distance of one base, and base qualities are not known. This receptor was taken from an adult in good health. The rearrangement combines TRBV6-1 with TRBJ1-6, with 10 bases in between that match TRBD1. This specimen consisted of peripheral blood, obtained on day 0 of AZD1222 vaccination. The CDR3 is CASSEGTGDNSPLHF. The sequence in DNA is TGTGCCAGCAGTGAGGGGACAGGGGATAATTCACCCCTCCACTTT.